The present TCR beta chain was sequenced within a study of T-cell reconstitution after alpha-beta-depleted transplantation in children. This clonotype was counted many times. Unique molecular identifiers were used in preparing the TCRbeta library. Via MiXCR, TCRdb re-called the PCR reads, giving one row per CDR3 protein. The sample lists some 500,000 distinct CDR3 sequences, 18% occurring once. V was shortened by 0 bases and J by 5 bases, with 7 bases between the two germline ends. The germline V gene has CDR1 MNHEY and CDR2 SMNVEV (reference sequence). The CDR3 contains 14 residues. The receptor's source is a human donor who donated a stem cell graft to a child with acute lymphoblastic leukemia. The genes are TRBV27 and TRBJ2-2; no reliable D call. The sequencing here drew on PBMCs from the stem cell graft donor, taken from the stem cell graft. CDR3: CASSLSPNTGELFF. The CDR3 DNA is TGTGCCAGCAGTTTATCCCCCAATACCGGGGAGCTGTTTTTT.